The following is a T cell receptor beta chain sequence with its context. Its specificity is unknown. Each CDR3 protein gets one entry after TCRdb re-called the RACE reads with MiXCR. The sample contains roughly 180,000 distinct CDR3 sequences, about 14% of which appear only once. This sample was included in a study of human T cells and chemical hapten exposure. Findings and caveats of the study: Positively correlated with patch test score were the counts of PT1 expanded TCRs.

Described time point: patch test 1, 2 weeks after DPC sensitization. The treatment is: therapeutic diphenylcyclopropenone sensitization with weekly scalp DPC. The starting material, unfractionated whole blood, was used for total RNA extraction. The source material was whole blood, sampled in connection with sensitization to the hapten diphenylcyclopropenone (DPC). The clonotype comes from a woman in her 30s with alopecia areata. Some clones in this sample may be carry-over from other donors' samples.

CDR3 residues: CASTGGRYEQYF. DNA for the CDR3: TGTGCCAGCACCGGGGGGCGGTACGAGCAGTACTTC. The V call is TRBV5-5, the J call TRBJ2-7, with D possibly being TRBD2 (7 bases). This CDR3 is 12 amino acids long. The germline V gene has CDR1 SGHKS and CDR2 YYEKEE (reference sequence). The ends were cut back, 6 bases at V and 4 bases at J, with 11 bases in the middle.